The entry that follows covers one TCR beta chain sequence. Other DNA variants within this sample encode the same CDR3. Methods used by the authors: The assay estimated nucleated cells by amplifying reference gene primers. Libraries were prepared by immunoSEQ multiplex PCR; TCRdb keeps only in-frame clonotypes and omits some of them. For V, J and clone size, that table is used; D and trimming come from the DNA. The sample shows approximately 280,000 clones, 86% of them seen only once. Allocation to cohorts depended on clinical history reported by the participants. Trimming removed 5 bases from V and 0 bases from J, with 13 bases in between. The germline V gene has CDR1 SGHTA and CDR2 FQGNSA. The CDR3 consists of 15 residues. This record belongs to a study of blood T cell repertoires in COVID-19. Study at large: T cells, B-cell-depleted T cells, or PBMCs provided the cDNA or gDNA that served as material.

The clonotype originates from a woman under 30 who had recovered from COVID-19. This chain connects TRBV7-2 to TRBJ1-1, with D perhaps TRBD1 (6 bases). The sample was PBMCs or T cells enriched from blood (not recorded which). The CDR3 DNA is TGTGCCAGCAGCCCGCCGGGGACAATGAACACTGAAGCTTTCTTT. Amino acid sequence: CASSPPGTMNTEAFF.